This entry lists 23 T cell receptor beta chains sequenced from one sample in a study of T cell changes during pregnancy in multiple sclerosis. Measured with immunoSEQ multiplex PCR; TCRdb has only the in-frame clones, and not every one. The table shows about 89,000 clones, with around 94% occurring only once. This material consisted of peripheral blood, taken in the third trimester of pregnancy. These receptors came from a female donor with multiple sclerosis, enrolled in a pregnancy study.

The chain joins TRBV6-5 to TRBJ2-3; weak D call: TRBD2 (5 bases). Trimming pared 3 bases from V and 2 bases from J, leaving 12 bases between. Germline CDR1 and CDR2: MNHEY and SVGAGI. There are 15 residues in the CDR3. Here the CDR3 reads CASSYIGVHTDTQYF. In DNA, the CDR3 is TGTGCCAGCAGTTATATCGGGGTCCACACAGATACGCAGTATTTT.

V and J are TRBV29-1 and TRBJ1-2; no clear D. V dropped 5 bases and J dropped 0 bases, with 10 bases sitting between them. This CDR3 spans 13 amino acids. Germline loops: CDR1 SQVTM, CDR2 ANQGSEA. The CDR3 nucleotides are TGCAGCGTTTCCGGCGGGGCTAACTATGGCTACACCTTC. Translated: CSVSGGANYGYTF.

V and J are TRBV30 and TRBJ2-2; D is uncertain. V dropped 5 bases and J dropped 5 bases, with 9 bases sitting between them. The length of the CDR3 is 12 residues. From germline, CDR1 is GTSNPN and CDR2 SVGIG (reference sequence). CDR3 sequence (DNA): TGTGCCTGGGGCCAATATACCGGGGAGCTGTTTTTT. The encoded protein is CAWGQYTGELFF.

J is TRBJ1-1 and V is TRBV18, with a weak D call TRBD1 (6 bases). The CDR3 runs 14 residues. The germline V gene has CDR1 KGHSH and CDR2 LQKENI. Trimming pared 3 bases from V and 7 bases from J, leaving 15 bases between. CDR3 sequence reads: CASSPPGAGFEAFF. In DNA, the CDR3 is TGTGCCAGCTCACCGCCAGGGGCCGGTTTTGAAGCTTTCTTT.

The chain combines TRBV6-1 with TRBJ2-4; a weak D match, TRBD2 (6 bases). Trimming stripped 0 bases from V and 8 bases from J, with 14 bases between. CDR3 length: 15 residues. Per the germline V gene, CDR1 is MNHNS and CDR2 is SASEGT. CDR3 loop: CASSEAGGVGDIQYF. For the CDR3, the DNA is TGTGCCAGCAGTGAAGCCGGGGGTGTGGGTGACATTCAGTACTTC.

The V gene is TRBV5-4, the J gene TRBJ1-1; 7 bases are shared with TRBD1. Unmatched junction bases numbered 7, after V lost 3 bases and J lost 5 bases. Germline assignment: CDR1 SGHNT and CDR2 YYREEE (reference sequence). This CDR3 is built from 14 residues. The CDR3 sequence is CASSSTGLGTEAFF. CDR3 bases: TGTGCCAGCAGCTCGACAGGGCTGGGAACTGAAGCTTTCTTT.

This chain uses TRBV11-2 with TRBJ2-3; D may be TRBD2 (7 bases). CDR1 is SGHAT and CDR2 is FQNNGV in the germline V gene. Trimming stripped 2 bases from V and 3 bases from J, with 12 bases between. The CDR3 has 15 residues. This chain's CDR3 is CASSLRGRGTDTQYF. The CDR3 bases are TGTGCCAGCAGCTTAAGAGGGAGGGGGACAGATACGCAGTATTTT.

This rearrangement joins TRBV19 to TRBJ2-7; tentative D call: TRBD2 (6 bases). This CDR3 has 15 residues. The germline V and J ends were trimmed by 4 bases and 4 bases, with 17 bases remaining between them. The germline gives CDR1 LNHDA, CDR2 SQIVND (reference sequence). The CDR3: CASSTALATRYEQYF. In nucleotides, the CDR3 is TGTGCCAGTAGTACTGCCCTAGCGACCCGTTACGAGCAGTACTTC.

This chain uses TRBV27 with TRBJ2-5; 10 bases map to TRBD2. Looked up from germline, CDR1 is MNHEY and CDR2 is SMNVEV (reference sequence). The CDR3 length is 14 residues. The V and J ends lost 2 bases and 6 bases, in that order; junction bases with no gene match: 3. CDR3 coding DNA: TGTGCCAGCAGTTTAAGGACTAGCGGACAGACCCAGTACTTC. Translated, it gives CASSLRTSGQTQYF.

The chain employs TRBV7-2 and TRBJ1-1; D uncertain. CDR1 and CDR2 (germline): SGHTA, FQGNSA. Trimming shortened V by 5 bases and J by 4 bases, and 20 bases separated the two germline ends. This CDR3 region has 16 residues. The CDR3 coding sequence is TGTGCCAGCAGCCTGTCTCCGCCGGTTTTACGCACTGAAGCTTTCTTT. This translates into CASSLSPPVLRTEAFF.

V is TRBV7-9 and J is TRBJ2-3; TRBD2 matches at 8 bases. CDR3 length: 14 residues. Germline assignment: CDR1 SEHNR and CDR2 FQNEAQ (reference sequence). V was pared by 6 bases and J by 6 bases, with 8 bases of the junction left unmatched. In nucleotides, the CDR3 is TGTGCCAGCAGTTCTCAACTAGCGGCCGATACGCAGTATTTT. As protein: CASSSQLAADTQYF.

V is TRBV4-2 and J is TRBJ1-1; 8 positions match TRBD1. The CDR3 is made up of 17 amino acids. Germline V gene sequence: CDR1 LGHNA, CDR2 YNFKEQ. V trimming: 6 bases; J trimming: 0 bases; junction bases outside the gene matches: 12. The CDR3 protein is CASRELQGALMNTEAFF. In nucleotides, the CDR3 is TGTGCCAGCAGGGAACTCCAGGGGGCGTTAATGAACACTGAAGCTTTCTTT.

This clone was observed a single time. This chain links TRBV7-6 with TRBJ1-2, with D unclear. V gave up 3 bases and J gave up 0 bases, with 17 bases separating them. Germline V lookup: CDR1 SGHVS, CDR2 FNYEAQ. This CDR3 is built from 17 residues. CDR3 residues: CASSLLVSEGPNYGYTF. The CDR3 DNA reads TGTGCCAGCAGCTTGCTCGTGAGCGAAGGCCCTAACTATGGCTACACCTTC. The variable domain in full, completed from reference TRBV7-6 and TRBJ1-2, reads GAGVSQSPRYKVTKRGQDVALRCDPISGHVSLYWYRQALGQGPEFLTYFNYEAQQDKSGLPNDRFSAERPEGSISTLTIQRTEQRDSAMYRCASSLLVSEGPNYGYTFGSGTRLTVV.

The rearrangement joins TRBV5-1 to TRBJ2-1, with 7 bases lining up with TRBD2. The J segment lost 2 bases and the V segment lost 4 bases, leaving 12 bases of the junction unmatched. This CDR3 contains 17 residues. Per germline, CDR1 SGHRS and CDR2 YFSETQ. The CDR3 nucleotides read TGCGCCAGCAGCCGAGGGTATGCGGGAGTACCCTACAATGAGCAGTTCTTC. This translates into CASSRGYAGVPYNEQFF.

This clone appeared a few times. The chain uses TRBV11-2 and TRBJ1-2, with a tentative D call TRBD1 (6 bases). Germline V gives CDR1 SGHAT, CDR2 FQNNGV. The CDR3 length is 15 residues. Trimming took 5 bases from V and 3 from J, leaving 16 bases between them. Here the CDR3 DNA reads TGTGCCAGCAGCCCCTCGGCTGGACAGTACTATGGCTACACCTTC. Translation gives CASSPSAGQYYGYTF.

The chain combines TRBV21-1 with TRBJ2-5; whether TRBD2, the table's D call, matches the DNA was not checked. TRBV21-1 is termed a pseudogene. The CDR3 sequence is 14 residues long. This chain's CDR3 is CASSKKVPGETQYF. For the CDR3, the DNA is TGTGCCAGCAGCAAAAAGGTCCCGGGAGAGACCCAGTACTTC.

This chain connects TRBV7-9 to TRBJ2-3; 11 nucleotides align to TRBD2. The junction had 1 base not matched to a gene; V was cut back by 5 bases and J by 0 bases. Germline CDR1 and CDR2: SEHNR and FQNEAQ (reference sequence). The CDR3 is made up of 15 amino acids. The chain's CDR3 is CASSRTSGSTDTQYF. In nucleotides, the CDR3 is TGTGCCAGCAGCCGGACTAGCGGGAGCACAGATACGCAGTATTTT.

This chain joins TRBV30 and TRBJ1-2; a possible D gene is TRBD1 (6 bases). V was trimmed by 0 bases and J by 3 bases, leaving 11 bases between them. Germline V CDR1 and CDR2: GTSNPN, SVGIG (reference sequence). The CDR3 extends over 14 amino acids. The CDR3 DNA reads as TGTGCCTGGAGTGTACAGGCAGGGGACTATGGCTACACCTTC. It yields the protein CAWSVQAGDYGYTF.

This clone is a singleton in its sample. This chain uses TRBV30 with TRBJ1-5; D unclear. Trimming took off 2 bases at V and 2 bases at J, with 7 bases between the two ends. Germline-derived CDR1 and CDR2 are GTSNPN and SVGIG (reference sequence). The CDR3 is 13 amino acids. DNA for the CDR3: TGTGCCTGGAGTTCAGGTGGCAATCAGCCCCAGCATTTT. Protein: CAWSSGGNQPQHF.

V is TRBV5-1 and J is TRBJ2-7; a weak D match, TRBD1 (6 bases). CDR1 and CDR2 (germline): SGHRS, YFSETQ. V was pared by 0 bases and J by 2 bases, with 15 bases between. CDR3 length: 16 residues. CDR3 loop: CASSLEYNRATYEQYF. The CDR3 DNA reads as TGCGCCAGCAGCTTGGAGTACAACAGGGCCACCTACGAGCAGTACTTC.

The chain carries TRBV7-9 and TRBJ2-5; 12 nucleotides align to TRBD2. V trimming: 5 bases; J trimming: 9 bases; junction bases outside the gene matches: 16. The CDR3 extends over 17 amino acids. Germline V lookup: CDR1 SEHNR, CDR2 FQNEAQ (reference sequence). The CDR3 reads CASSPPRLAGVNESQYF. CDR3 bases: TGTGCCAGCAGCCCCCCCCGACTAGCGGGAGTCAACGAGTCCCAGTACTTC.

This clone is a singleton in its sample. This chain uses TRBV5-4 with TRBJ2-3; 12 bases are a match to TRBD2. The CDR3 extends over 17 amino acids. With V trimmed by 3 bases and J by 7 bases, 12 bases remained unmatched. CDR1 and CDR2 from the germline V gene are SGHNT and YYREEE (reference sequence). The CDR3 DNA reads TGTGCCAGCAGCTCCTGGGGTCTAGCGGGAGGGCCGAATACGCAGTATTTT. This translates into CASSSWGLAGGPNTQYF.

In the case of this clone: One end of the junction does not line up with germline, which may come from a read error. The chain links TRBV7-9 to TRBJ2-2; 10 bases line up with TRBD2. CDR3 length: 14 residues. The germline CDR1 and CDR2 sequences are SEHNR and FQNEAQ (reference sequence). CDR3 nucleotide sequence: TGTGCCAGCAGCCTAGCGGGAGCTGACGGGGAGCTGTTTTTT. It is translated as CASSLAGADGELFF.